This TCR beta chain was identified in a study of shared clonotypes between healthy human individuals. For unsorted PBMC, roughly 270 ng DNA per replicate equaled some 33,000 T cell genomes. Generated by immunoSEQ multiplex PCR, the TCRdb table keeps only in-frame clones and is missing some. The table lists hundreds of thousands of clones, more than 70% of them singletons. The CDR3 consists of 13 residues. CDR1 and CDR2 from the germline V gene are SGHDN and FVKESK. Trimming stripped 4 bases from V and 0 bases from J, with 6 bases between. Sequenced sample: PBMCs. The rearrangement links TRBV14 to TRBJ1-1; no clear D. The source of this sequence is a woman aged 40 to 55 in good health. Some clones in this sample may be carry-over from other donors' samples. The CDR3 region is CASSPRMNTEAFF. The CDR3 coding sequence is TGTGCCAGCAGCCCCCGGATGAACACTGAAGCTTTCTTT.